The 27 T cell receptor beta chains below all came from one sample that was sequenced in a study of blood T cells in healthy people across ages (dated by TCRdb to between 2014 and 2017). Library generation was performed with 5' RACE. Sequencing instrument: Illumina HiSeq 2500. A second PCR of 7 to 11 cycles was run with a J-beta primer mix and a sample-barcoded 5' primer. TCRdb applied fastp at Q25 and MiXCR to the public reads, then kept only in-frame beta chains. One record per CDR3 amino acid sequence lists the most common genes and DNA. The sample has 1 million or so distinct CDR3 sequences on record, around 27% of them singletons. The ten largest make up about 0.8% of the sample. The same sample was also used in a study of T cells of mothers and their children.

Sequencing was done on a sample of blood. The source of these receptors is a girl aged 2-15 years in good health.

The chain couples TRBV29-1 to TRBJ1-3, with D hard to call. Per germline, CDR1 SQVTM and CDR2 ANQGSEA. This CDR3 spans 13 amino acids. Trimming shortened V by 6 bases and J by 0 bases, and 9 bases separated the two germline ends. The CDR3 loop is CSVLGGSGNTIYF. CDR3 nucleotides: TGCAGCGTCCTGGGTGGCTCTGGAAACACCATATATTTT.

This clonotype has more than one count but fewer than ten. This chain joins TRBV28 and TRBJ2-3; TRBD2 aligns across 9 bases. Germline V CDR1 and CDR2: MDHEN, SYDVKM. V shed 4 bases, J shed 2 bases, and the junction held 4 bases outside the gene matches. This CDR3 has 15 amino acids. In DNA, the CDR3 is TGTGCCAGCAGTTATAGCGGGGGACCCACAGATACGCAGTATTTT. Protein product: CASSYSGGPTDTQYF.

This clonotype was counted once. The gene calls are TRBV5-1 and TRBJ1-5; D is uncertain. This CDR3 is 15 amino acids long. Per the germline V gene, CDR1 is SGHRS and CDR2 is YFSETQ. The V gene lost 1 base and the J gene lost 7 bases, with 15 bases spanning the gap. The CDR3 reads CASSLFPTEDQPQHF. The CDR3 region has the DNA TGCGCCAGCAGCTTGTTTCCCACTGAAGACCAGCCCCAGCATTTT.

The chain couples TRBV20-1 to TRBJ2-5, with no clear D. The germline V gene has CDR1 DFQATT and CDR2 SNEGSKA (reference sequence). Trimming shortened V by 1 base and J by 2 bases, and 11 bases separated the two germline ends. The CDR3 spans 14 residues. In nucleotides, the CDR3 is TGCAGTGCTAGAGGACCGCAGATACAAGAGACCCAGTACTTC. Its protein product is CSARGPQIQETQYF.

This clonotype turned up a few times. J is TRBJ2-5 and V is TRBV7-2; the match to TRBD2 covers 9 bases. The J call is uncertain, as TRBJ2-1 better fits the DNA end. CDR1 and CDR2 (germline): SGHTA, FQGNSA. The length of the CDR3 is 15 residues. CDR3 sequence (DNA): TGTGCCAGCAGCTTAGTAGTAGCGGGAGAGTATGAGCAGTTCTTC. It translates to CASSLVVAGEYEQFF.

The CDR3 DNA sequence: TGTGCCAGCAGTTTAGGGGGGGGGGACCCCTACGAGCAGTACTTC. This gives the protein CASSLGGGDPYEQYF. The chain carries TRBV27 and TRBJ2-7, with 7 bases fitting TRBD2. The CDR3 extends over 15 amino acids. V gave up 2 bases and J gave up 2 bases; unmatched junction bases: 6. Germline V gives CDR1 MNHEY, CDR2 SMNVEV (reference sequence).

In the case of this clonotype: Given the absence of the conserved phenylalanine or tryptophan at the CDR3 end, a read error is likely. The chain combines TRBV19 with TRBJ1-6; D uncertain. Germline lookup yields CDR1 LNHDA and CDR2 SQIVND (reference sequence). This CDR3 has 15 residues. Deletions cut 6 bases from V and 12 bases from J, with 21 bases between. CDR3 protein: CASSQAPMGGRPLHL. As DNA, the CDR3 is TGTGCCAGTAGCCAAGCTCCCATGGGTGGGAGACCCCTCCACCTT.

The CDR3 bases are TGTGCCAGCAGCGTAGCCTTTCAAGAGACCCAGTACTTC. This codes for CASSVAFQETQYF. The rearrangement links TRBV27 to TRBJ2-5; D is ambiguous. Germline lookup yields CDR1 MNHEY and CDR2 SMNVEV (reference sequence). Between the trimmed V and J ends, which lost 6 bases and 2 bases, there was a span of 10 bases. The CDR3 consists of 13 residues.

This clonotype was counted a few times. The chain links TRBV28 to TRBJ1-2, with TRBD1 matching 8 bases. V shed 6 bases, J shed 7 bases, and the junction held 7 bases outside the gene matches. Germline CDR1 reads MDHEN; CDR2 reads SYDVKM. This CDR3 contains 13 residues. Written as DNA, the CDR3 is TGTGCCAGCAGCTGGGGACAGGAAGTTGGCTACACCTTC. This codes for CASSWGQEVGYTF.

J is TRBJ2-5 and V is TRBV25-1; D unresolved. The DNA end lines up better with TRBJ2-7; the J call may be wrong. Germline CDR1 is MGHDK and CDR2 is SYGVNS. The CDR3 spans 14 residues. The CDR3 spells CASSDTVSYYEQYF. The CDR3 region has the DNA TGTGCCAGCAGTGATACAGTCAGTTACTACGAGCAGTACTTC.

This rearrangement joins TRBV12-3 or TRBV12-4 to TRBJ2-3; unclear D gene. This CDR3 has 13 residues. V was shortened by 7 bases and J by 2 bases, with 10 bases between the two germline ends. In DNA, the CDR3 is TGTGCCAGCACGATGGATCCCACAGATACGCAGTATTTT. Its protein product is CASTMDPTDTQYF.

This clonotype has more than one count but fewer than ten. The chain uses TRBV4-3 and TRBJ1-4, with D possibly being TRBD1 (5 bases). The CDR3 length is 15 residues. Trimming left V 0 bases short and J 7 bases short, with 12 bases between. CDR1 LGHNA and CDR2 YSLEER come from the germline V gene. This CDR3 reads CASSQERGFGEKLFF. The DNA of the CDR3 is TGCGCCAGCAGCCAAGAAAGGGGCTTTGGTGAAAAACTGTTTTTT.

This chain joins TRBV7-9 and TRBJ2-1; 13 positions match TRBD2. The J call may be wrong; the DNA end is better matched by TRBJ2-5. The CDR3 has 16 amino acids. The germline V gene encodes CDR1 SEHNR and CDR2 FQNEAQ (reference sequence). The CDR3 is CASSFTSGGAAETQYF. DNA of the CDR3: TGTGCCAGCAGCTTCACTAGCGGGGGGGCTGCGGAGACCCAGTACTTC.

This clonotype was seen a handful of times. This sequence joins TRBV7-8 and TRBJ2-5; TRBD1 aligns across 7 bases. TRBJ2-7 explains the end of the DNA better; the J call may be wrong. Germline V gene lookup returns CDR1 SGHVS and CDR2 FQNEAQ. The CDR3 is made up of 15 amino acids. The CDR3 DNA reads as TGTGCCAGCAGCGGGGAGTGGGACAGAGTTTTCGAGCAGTACTTC. Amino acids: CASSGEWDRVFEQYF.

The CDR3 sequence is CASSVEMGLAATDTQYF. The CDR3 DNA reads TGTGCCAGCAGCGTAGAAATGGGACTAGCGGCCACAGATACGCAGTATTTT. The J gene is TRBJ2-3, the V gene TRBV9; 11 nucleotides line up with TRBD2. This CDR3 spans 17 amino acids. From germline, CDR1 is SGDLS and CDR2 YYNGEE. V dropped 0 bases and J dropped 2; count of bases not matched to a gene: 5. Combining the CDR3 with reference TRBV9 and TRBJ2-3 gives the whole variable domain DSGVTQTPKHLITATGQRVTLRCSPRSGDLSVYWYQQSLDQGLQFLIQYYNGEERAKGNILERFSAQQFPDLHSELNLSSLELGDSALYFCASSVEMGLAATDTQYFGPGTRLTVL.

The rearrangement links TRBV7-9 to TRBJ2-5; D is unclear. Germline V gives CDR1 SEHNR, CDR2 FQNEAQ (reference sequence). V gave up 5 bases and J gave up 5 bases, with 18 bases separating them. The CDR3 consists of 15 residues. CDR3 amino acids: CASSPDQVLRETQYF. The CDR3 nucleotides are TGTGCCAGCAGCCCCGACCAGGTGCTGAGGGAGACCCAGTACTTC.

This clonotype was seen more than once but under ten times. The final CDR3 position lacks the conserved phenylalanine or tryptophan, pointing to a likely read error. It is unclear where the CDR3 begins or ends on the DNA, so no DNA is shown, and the CDR3 is as TCRdb lists it. The chain joins TRBV6-5 to TRBJ1-2; the table gives TRBD1 as D, unverified against the DNA. With termini counted, the CDR3 has 9 amino acids. In germline, CDR1 is MNHEY, CDR2 SVGAGI. CDR3 region: CASSRQGSI.

This clonotype turned up a few times. This chain uses TRBV6-1 with TRBJ2-5; D is ambiguous. The J call is doubtful: the DNA matches TRBJ2-1 better. This CDR3 is built from 13 residues. Germline values: CDR1 MNHNS, CDR2 SASEGT. The CDR3 nucleotides are TGTGCCGTCTCAACCTTTGGGATCGATGAGCAGTTCTTC. Its protein product is CAVSTFGIDEQFF.

The V and J genes are TRBV18 and TRBJ2-7, with D perhaps TRBD2 (5 bases). Trimming stripped 0 bases from V and 5 bases from J, with 8 bases between. This CDR3 comprises 13 residues. Germline CDR1 and CDR2: KGHSH and LQKENI. The DNA of the CDR3 is TGTGCCAGCTCACCACCTGTCGGGAACGAGCAGTACTTC. It translates to CASSPPVGNEQYF.

This chain uses TRBV29-1 with TRBJ2-3; D is uncertain. Germline CDR1 SQVTM, CDR2 ANQGSEA. The CDR3 spans 12 residues. Trimming removed 8 bases from V and 6 bases from J, with 15 bases in between. The CDR3 DNA reads as TGCAGCATCGCCATTGTCGCGGATACGCAGTATTTT. This encodes CSIAIVADTQYF.

This clonotype was seen a handful of times. The gene calls are TRBV7-2 and TRBJ1-3; D ambiguous. This CDR3 spans 14 amino acids. V shed 3 bases and J shed 3 bases, with 9 bases lying between them. The germline V gene encodes CDR1 SGHTA and CDR2 FQGNSA. The CDR3 nucleotides read TGTGCCAGCAGCTTGACGGAGTTTGGAAACACCATATATTTT. Residues: CASSLTEFGNTIYF. Combining the CDR3 with reference TRBV7-2 and TRBJ1-3 gives the whole variable domain GAGVSQSPSNKVTEKGKDVELRCDPISGHTALYWYRQSLGQGLEFLIYFQGNSAPDKSGLPSDRFSAERTGGSVSTLTIQRTQQEDSAVYLCASSLTEFGNTIYFGEGSWLTVV.

This clonotype came up a few times. The V call is TRBV20-1, the J call TRBJ1-4, with 10 bases fitting TRBD1. The CDR3 extends over 17 amino acids. V trimming: 5 bases; J trimming: 5 bases; junction bases outside the gene matches: 14. Germline V gene lookup returns CDR1 DFQATT and CDR2 SNEGSKA (reference sequence). CDR3 protein: CSAQTSTTGGLNEKLFF. The CDR3 coding sequence is TGCAGTGCTCAGACAAGCACGACAGGGGGCCTAAATGAAAAACTGTTTTTT.

The chain uses TRBV4-1 and TRBJ1-5; 7 bases line up with TRBD1. Germline-derived CDR1 and CDR2 are MGHRA and YSYEKL. J gave up 4 bases and V 10 bases, and 4 bases lay outside the gene matches. This CDR3 is built from 12 residues. DNA of the CDR3: TGCGCCACCGGGACAGAGAATCAGCCCCAGCATTTT. It codes for CATGTENQPQHF.

V and J are TRBV27 and TRBJ2-7; TRBD1 might be the D (6 bases). Trimming took 2 bases from V and 2 from J, leaving 10 bases between them. The CDR3 consists of 14 residues. The germline CDR1 and CDR2 sequences are MNHEY and SMNVEV (reference sequence). The DNA for the CDR3 is TGTGCCAGCAGTTTAGTGGACAGTCCCTACGAGCAGTACTTC. Amino acids: CASSLVDSPYEQYF.

The chain has TRBV10-3 and TRBJ1-3, with TRBD1 matching 9 bases. Germline CDR1 ENHRY, CDR2 SYGVKD. The CDR3 has 14 amino acids. Trimming cost V 8 bases and J 0 bases; bases outside gene matches: 2. The CDR3 region is CAIVDRGSGNTIYF. Here the CDR3 DNA reads TGTGCCATCGTGGACAGGGGCTCTGGAAACACCATATATTTT.

V gene TRBV14 combines with J gene TRBJ2-5, with D possibly being TRBD1 (5 bases). The end of the DNA aligns better with TRBJ2-1, so the J call may be wrong. Germline CDR1 SGHDN, CDR2 FVKESK. The CDR3 consists of 15 residues. The CDR3, as DNA: TGTGCCAGCAGCCAAACGAGCACAGGAATTAATGAGCAGTTCTTC. Translating gives CASSQTSTGINEQFF.

This chain uses TRBV20-1 with TRBJ1-1; no definite D call. V gave up 0 bases and J gave up 5 bases, with 13 bases separating them. The CDR3 extends over 14 amino acids. Germline CDR1 is DFQATT and CDR2 is SNEGSKA (reference sequence). The CDR3 protein is CSARESVIETEAFF. Here the CDR3 DNA reads TGCAGTGCTAGAGAATCGGTAATTGAGACTGAAGCTTTCTTT.